The T cell receptor beta chain described here comes from a study of T cells after yellow fever vaccination. TCRdb reprocessed the 5' RACE reads with MiXCR, giving one entry per CDR3 protein. The data hold approximately 580,000 distinct CDR3 sequences, with around 16% observed a single time. With respect to this clonotype: The antigen remains undetermined.

General study results and limits: Abundant clonotypes from the bulk population could contaminate FACS-sorted repertoires.

Sequenced here: PBMCs, sampled 4 to 6 days after the first yellow fever vaccination. The clonotype comes from a man younger than 30 who received the YFV17D yellow fever vaccine.

This CDR3 is CSVARGTTDTQYF. In DNA, the CDR3 is TGCAGCGTTGCCCGGGGGACCACAGATACGCAGTATTTT. V is TRBV29-1 and J is TRBJ2-3, with a weak D call TRBD2 (6 bases). Germline assignment: CDR1 SQVTM and CDR2 ANQGSEA. V dropped 4 bases and J dropped 2 bases, with 10 bases sitting between them. The CDR3 is 13 residues long.